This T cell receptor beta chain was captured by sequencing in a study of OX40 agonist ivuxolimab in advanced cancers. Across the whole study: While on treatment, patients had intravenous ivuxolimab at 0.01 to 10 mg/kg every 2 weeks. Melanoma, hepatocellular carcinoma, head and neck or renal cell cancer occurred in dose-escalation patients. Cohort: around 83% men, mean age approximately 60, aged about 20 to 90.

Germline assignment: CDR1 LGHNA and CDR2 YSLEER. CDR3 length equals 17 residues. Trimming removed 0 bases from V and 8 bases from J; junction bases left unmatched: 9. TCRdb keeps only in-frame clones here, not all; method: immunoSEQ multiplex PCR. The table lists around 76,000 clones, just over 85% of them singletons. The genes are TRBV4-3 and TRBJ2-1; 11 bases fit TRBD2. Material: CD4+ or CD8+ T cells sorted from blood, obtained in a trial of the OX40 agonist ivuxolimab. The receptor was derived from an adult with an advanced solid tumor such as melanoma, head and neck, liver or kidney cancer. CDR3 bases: TGCGCCAGCAGCCAAGATAGCGGGGGGGGGCTTGTCTATGAGCAGTTCTTC. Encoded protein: CASSQDSGGGLVYEQFF.